The rows below give T cell receptor beta chains drawn from one sample of a study of T cell repertoires in cytomegalovirus infection. No antigen has been assigned to these receptors. TCRdb ran MiXCR on the reads and lists one entry per CDR3 protein. The table lists about 340,000 distinct CDR3 sequences, under 35% of them singletons. The sequencing here drew on cultured PBMCs, taken from culture after CMV antigen stimulation. The receptors here all came from a human donor in good health (CMV status not recorded). Some clones in this sample may be carry-over from other donors' samples. Both conserved end residues are part of each CDR3. The D gene is left open where the match is weak. Clone size appears in some rows only: once, few, many, or a class for an expanded clone.

size	V	J	D	DNA	CDR3
NA	TRBV11-3	TRBJ2-1	TRBD1	TGTGCCAGCAGCCAAGGGGGCGCCGGGAATGAGCAGTTCTTC	CASSQGGAGNEQFF
few	TRBV7-9	TRBJ2-1	NA	TGTGCCAGCAGCCCCCTGACGGGCTACAATGAGCAGTTCTTC	CASSPLTGYNEQFF
once	TRBV6-1	TRBJ1-5	NA	TGTGCCAGCAGTTCCGAGCCACGTGTTCAGCCCCAGCATTTT	CASSSEPRVQPQHF
NA	TRBV11-2	TRBJ2-3	TRBD1	TGTGCCAGCAGCATTGGCCCTGACAGGGGGGGGGGAGATACGCAGTATTTT	CASSIGPDRGGGDTQYF
NA	TRBV7-3	TRBJ2-3	TRBD2	TGTGCCAGCAGCCTAAGTATCCAGCGGGAGTCAGATACGCAGTATTTT	CASSLSIQRESDTQYF
NA	TRBV10-3	TRBJ2-7	TRBD2	TGTGCCATCAGTGACCCATCCCTAGCGGGGGACTACGAGCAGTACTTC	CAISDPSLAGDYEQYF
NA	TRBV5-1	TRBJ2-7	NA	TGCGCCAGCAGACCGGACGGGACCGGCGAGCAGTACTTC	CASRPDGTGEQYF
NA	TRBV12-5	TRBJ2-1	NA	TGTGCTAGTGGTTTTGGGAATGAGCAGTTCTTC	CASGFGNEQFF
NA	TRBV2	TRBJ1-2	NA	TGTGCCAGCAGTGACGCGTCTCCCTATGGCTACACCTTC	CASSDASPYGYTF
NA	TRBV20-1	TRBJ2-7	TRBD2	TGCAGTGCTAGAGATGAGCGGGACCGCATCCTCTCCTACGAGCAGTACTTC	CSARDERDRILSYEQYF
few	TRBV28	TRBJ2-5	NA	TGTGCCAGCAGTTTGGGGCCTACGTGGGAGACCCAGTACTTC	CASSLGPTWETQYF
few	TRBV3-1	TRBJ1-6	NA	TGTGCCAGCAGCCAGGGTTCCAATTCACCCCTCCACTTT	CASSQGSNSPLHF
few	TRBV28	TRBJ1-5	NA	TGTGCCAGCGTACAAGGGCCTTTTAGCAATCAGCCCCAGCATTTT	CASVQGPFSNQPQHF
few	TRBV2	TRBJ1-4	TRBD1	TGTGCCAGCAGGGACGACAGGGTTTGGGATGAAAAACTGTTTTTT	CASRDDRVWDEKLFF
few	TRBV20-1	TRBJ1-4	NA	TGCAGTGCTAGACCCGGGATCTCCCCCCTTGCAACTAATGAAAAACTGTTTTTT	CSARPGISPLATNEKLFF
NA	TRBV28	TRBJ2-1	NA	TGTGCCAGCAGCCCTTGGACTACGCCTTACAATGAGCAGTTCTTC	CASSPWTTPYNEQFF
NA	TRBV2	TRBJ2-7	TRBD1	TGTGCCAGCAGTAACCGGGACAGCTACGAGCAGTACTTC	CASSNRDSYEQYF
few	TRBV4-1	TRBJ1-4	NA	TGCGCCAGCAGCCAGTCGCCCGGGGTAGAAAAACTGTTTTTT	CASSQSPGVEKLFF
few	TRBV5-4	TRBJ2-3	TRBD2	TGTGCCAGCGGCAAGCGGGAGAGTACAGATACGCAGTATTTT	CASGKRESTDTQYF
NA	TRBV7-2	TRBJ2-1	NA	TGTGCCAGCAGCCCCCCCCAGAGCTACAATGAGCAGTTCTTC	CASSPPQSYNEQFF
NA	TRBV12-3/TRBV12-4	TRBJ2-7	TRBD2	TGTGCCAGCAGTTTAGATGGGACTAGCGGGAGTCCCTACGAGCAGTACTTC	CASSLDGTSGSPYEQYF
NA	TRBV7-9	TRBJ1-5	TRBD1	TGTGCCAGCAGCCCAGTTGCCGGGACAGGAGATCAGCCCCAGCATTTT	CASSPVAGTGDQPQHF